This T cell receptor (beta chain) comes out of a study of naive and memory T cell subsets (dated by TCRdb to between 2016 and 2019). A note on the overall study: The study applied an open-source, UMI-based TCR alpha and beta sequencing pipeline to sorted naive and memory peripheral blood T cell subsets. RNA was DNase-treated and reverse transcribed with TCR constant-region primers, mostly using SuperScript III. The results of the functional CMV T cell responses matched the IgG serology results in every case. General conclusions and limits of the study: The abundance of TCRs followed a power law with an exponent that differed between naive and memory subsets yet stayed consistent across the three individuals. Clonotypes were defined as single alpha or beta chain sequences, not paired alpha/beta receptors. The repertoire findings for the naive and memory subsets could not be validated against a ground truth because none was available. In both CD4 and CD8 cells, the Gini index increased while Shannon and inverse Simpson diversity decreased from naive through CM, EM and EMRA. RNA-based TCR counts may be affected by expression changes linked to T cell activation and differentiation. Naive repertoires, especially CD8, contained a few larger clonotypes, possibly memory cells re-expressing CD45RA. Once error correction was done, more than 90% of naive TCR sequences showed up just once, which made the naive abundance distributions much steeper than those of the memory subsets.

Separate amplification of TCR alpha and beta chain libraries was performed from the second PCR step onward. To determine each donor's CMV status, fresh PBMCs were stimulated overnight with CMV viral lysate, and IFNgamma production from CD4+ T cells was then assessed. Using Miltenyi beads, CD4 T cells were first positively selected, and CD8 T cells were then positively selected from the CD4-negative fraction. Cells were stained for CD3, CD4, CD8, CD45RA, CD27 and a live/dead dye and were sorted on a BD Aria II into four subsets based on CD45RA and CD27. Blood was obtained from a few healthy volunteers, and the blood from each volunteer was fractionated into CD4 and CD8 T cells and subsequently into four differentiation subsets. Approximately 120 ml of peripheral blood was taken from each donor, and PBMC were separated by density-gradient centrifugation on Ficoll-Paque PLUS. Sorted cells were lysed in RLT buffer, after which RNA was extracted using a Qiagen RNeasy kit and stored at -80 degrees C.

There are 16 amino acids in the CDR3, from cysteine to phenylalanine inclusive. Kept here is only the CDR3 DNA, which spans 48 bases and is read in frame from base 1. V lost 1 base and J lost 7 bases, and the count of bases not matched to a germline gene is 5. In the germline V gene, CDR1 corresponds to MDHEN and CDR2 to SYDVKM. About this clonotype itself: Its antigen remains undetermined. The record has no base qualities; no much larger clone is one base away.

The library was obtained by UMI-ligation and nested PCR. An equimolar mix of two oligonucleotides covering both TRBC1 and TRBC2 was used as the beta constant-region primer. Four rounds of PCR, combining the SP2 primer with nested alpha and beta constant-region primers, were used to amplify the ligated cDNA. A single-stranded oligonucleotide containing the SP2 primer and a 12-nucleotide UMI was joined to the 3' end of the cDNA by T4 RNA ligase 1. The ligation reaction was incubated at 16°C for about 18-24 hours. PCR2 was typically run as a SYBR Green qPCR and stopped at a predetermined threshold to prevent over-amplification. Apart from the first purification, every purification step used Agencourt AMPure XP magnetic beads. Libraries were quantified by Qubit and checked on a TapeStation, where a main peak was expected near 650 bp. Pooled libraries were sequenced on an Illumina MiSeq using v2 2x251 paired-end kits, and typically about 0.95-2.1 million reads were obtained per sample. Each sample was pooled at around 4 nM, and roughly 5-7% PhiX was included to help cluster recognition. The study's processing was this. V and J genes were assigned to Demultiplexor-processed FASTQ reads by Decombinator through tag matching, with a single base-pair mismatch being allowed. Collapsinator relied on UMIs to fix sequencing errors as well as frequency errors caused by PCR heterogeneity. TCRs were translated and CDR3s were extracted from the conserved cysteine to the FGXG phenylalanine by CDR3Translator, with non-productive sequences being flagged. Gini, Shannon entropy and inverse Simpson indices were calculated on repertoires subsampled to equal numbers of UMI-defined TCRs. Clonotype abundance distributions were fitted to a power law by maximum likelihood within the linear range. When run on a single naive CD8 sample, MIGEC and the pipeline yielded similar UMI counts, similar unique TCR numbers and similar clonal distributions. In one analysis, naive TCRs also found in any memory subset of the same donor were removed from the naive repertoire. A set of 7,322 CMV-associated CDR3 sequences, compiled from VDJdb and a published dataset, was used to search the repertoires. The public reads were run again by TCRdb, first through fastp at Q25 and then through MiXCR, and only productive beta chains were kept. Records with the same CDR3 protein are collapsed into one entry carrying the most frequent genes and DNA. TCRdb's processing, not the authors', yielded these V and J calls. The sample profile shows 85,000 to 130,000 distinct CDR3 sequences; about 14% of them were found once. Of the sample, around 3% falls within the top ten clones.

The material sequenced was naive CD8+ T cells from blood. The sample's cell subset or site label, decoded: naive T cells, CD45RA high CD27+. This receptor was taken from a human donor in good health. The V gene is TRBV28 and the J gene is TRBJ2-1; 12 of the junction bases match TRBD2. The encoded CDR3 is CASSLFLAGGSNEQFF. The nucleotides read TGTGCCAGCAGTTTATTTCTAGCGGGGGGGTCGAATGAGCAGTTCTTC.